The 20 T cell receptor beta chains presented below share a single source sample, sequenced in a study of control samples from healthy donors and cancer patients. TCRdb's table, derived via immunoSEQ multiplex PCR, lists solely in-frame clones and lacks some. The sample shows around 170,000 clones, roughly nine tenths of them seen only once. The sample was blood. The receptors were sampled from a man aged 30-40 years in good health.

In DNA, the CDR3 is TGTGCCAGCAGGACGACTATTACTAACTATGGCTACACCTTC. This translates into CASRTTITNYGYTF. J is TRBJ1-2 and V is TRBV6-5; no clear D. V was clipped by 6 bases and J by 0 bases, with 11 bases between them. The CDR3 spans 14 residues. Germline CDR1 reads MNHEY; CDR2 reads SVGAGI.

The chain couples TRBV19 to TRBJ2-3; 10 nucleotides match TRBD1. The germline CDR1 and CDR2 sequences are LNHDA and SQIVND (reference sequence). This CDR3 is built from 15 residues. J was trimmed by 3 bases and V by 5 bases; bases with no gene match: 5. CDR3 amino acids: CASSSPGQGTDTQYF. As DNA, the CDR3 is TGTGCCAGTAGTTCTCCGGGACAGGGGACAGATACGCAGTATTTT.

This clone was observed once. The chain has TRBV3-1 (or the pseudogene TRBV3-2) and TRBJ1-5; D gene uncertain. The CDR3 runs to 14 residues. The V gene lost 1 base and the J gene lost 0 bases, with 4 bases spanning the gap. CDR1 and CDR2 (germline): LGHDT, YNNKEL (reference sequence). CDR3: CASSQGGSNQPQHF. The CDR3 DNA follows: TGTGCCAGCAGCCAAGGGGGTAGCAATCAGCCCCAGCATTTT.

This chain links TRBV27 with TRBJ2-3; 7 bases match TRBD2. J was trimmed by 4 bases and V by 3 bases; bases with no gene match: 10. Germline V lookup: CDR1 MNHEY, CDR2 SMNVEV (reference sequence). This CDR3 comprises 16 residues. CDR3 DNA sequence: TGTGCCAGCAGTTTCCTCCTGTCTGGGGGGGCAGATACGCAGTATTTT. This sequence encodes CASSFLLSGGADTQYF.

CDR3 nucleotides: TGCGCCAGCAGCAGGGGACAGAGCGCAGATACGCAGTATTTT. Encoded protein: CASSRGQSADTQYF. This chain links TRBV5-1 with TRBJ2-3, with 7 bases fitting TRBD1. Germline V gives CDR1 SGHRS, CDR2 YFSETQ. Trimming removed 4 bases from V and 4 bases from J; junction bases left unmatched: 6. This CDR3 spans 14 amino acids.

DNA of the CDR3: TGTGCCAGCAGTGGGACTAGCGTGTGGGATGAGCAGTTCTTC. Its translation: CASSGTSVWDEQFF. This rearrangement joins TRBV2 to TRBJ2-1; 9 bases are a match to TRBD2. The CDR3 length is 14 residues. V dropped 4 bases and J dropped 8; count of bases not matched to a gene: 6. Germline V gene sequence: CDR1 SNHLY, CDR2 FYNNEI.

This chain uses TRBV27 with TRBJ1-2; unclear D gene. Deletions cut 7 bases from V and 0 bases from J, with 12 bases between. The CDR3 contains 14 residues. The V gene's germline CDR1 is MNHEY and CDR2 SMNVEV (reference sequence). CDR3 nucleotides: TGTGCCAGCAAGGCCGAAATCGCTAACTATGGCTACACCTTC. Translating it yields CASKAEIANYGYTF.

This clone was seen only once. This chain uses TRBV5-6 with TRBJ1-1; D is unclear. Germline loops: CDR1 SGHDT, CDR2 YYEEEE. V lost 0 bases to trimming and J lost 1 base, with 7 bases between them. The CDR3 has 14 amino acids. Here the CDR3 DNA reads TGTGCCAGCAGCTTGGGGGCAGGGAACACTGAAGCTTTCTTT. The encoded protein is CASSLGAGNTEAFF.

The V gene is TRBV7-2, the J gene TRBJ2-1; TRBD1 aligns across 7 bases. The CDR3 extends over 12 amino acids. J lost 7 bases, V lost 5 bases, and 2 bases had no gene match. CDR1 is SGHTA, CDR2 FQGNSA, per germline. The CDR3 DNA reads as TGTGCCAGCAGCCGACAGGGAAATGAGCAGTTCTTC. It is translated as CASSRQGNEQFF.

The chain couples TRBV10-3 to TRBJ2-1; tentatively, D is TRBD2 (5 bases). This CDR3 is 11 amino acids long. The germline CDR1 and CDR2 sequences are ENHRY and SYGVKD. With 6 bases removed from V and 10 bases from J, the gap between germline ends came to 10 bases. The CDR3 loop is CAIRNGEEQFF. The CDR3 region has the DNA TGTGCCATCAGAAATGGGGAGGAGCAGTTCTTC.

V usage is TRBV4-2 and J usage is TRBJ1-2; a possible D gene is TRBD1 (6 bases). CDR3 size: 15 residues. The V and J ends lost 3 bases and 5 bases respectively, with 16 bases between them. The germline V gene encodes CDR1 LGHNA and CDR2 YNFKEQ. The CDR3 DNA follows: TGTGCCAGCAGCCAGAGGATGGGGGCAGGATATGGCTACACCTTC. It encodes CASSQRMGAGYGYTF.

This chain links TRBV2 with TRBJ2-2; no definite D call. Germline lookup yields CDR1 SNHLY and CDR2 FYNNEI. The CDR3 sequence is 15 residues long. Trimming took 0 bases from V and 2 from J, leaving 7 bases between them. The chain's CDR3 is CASSEARPNTGELFF. CDR3 DNA: TGTGCCAGCAGTGAAGCACGGCCAAACACCGGGGAGCTGTTTTTT. Full variable domain (missing parts from reference TRBV2 and TRBJ2-2): EPEVTQTPSHQVTQMGQEVILRCVPISNHLYFYWYRQILGQKVEFLVSFYNNEISEKSEIFDDQFSVERPDGSNFTLKIRSTKLEDSAMYFCASSEARPNTGELFFGEGSRLTVL.

This clone was picked up one time. This chain links TRBV5-4 with TRBJ1-5; 9 bases map to TRBD1. Unmatched junction bases numbered 7, after V lost 3 bases and J lost 6 bases. Germline CDR1 is SGHNT and CDR2 is YYREEE (reference sequence). This CDR3 has 15 residues. In DNA form, the CDR3 reads TGTGCCAGCAGCTCCGGGACAGGGACCAGTCAGCCCCAGCATTTT. Amino acids: CASSSGTGTSQPQHF.

V is TRBV15 and J is TRBJ2-7; tentative D call: TRBD2 (5 bases). V lost 1 base to trimming and J lost 5 bases, with 15 bases between them. This CDR3 comprises 15 residues. CDR1 is LNHNV and CDR2 is YYDKDF in the germline V gene (reference sequence). The CDR3 region has the DNA TGTGCCACCAGCAGAGGGATCTCAAACGGGGACGAGCAGTACTTC. It encodes CATSRGISNGDEQYF.

A few counts support this clone. Other nucleotide sequences from this sample produce the same CDR3. This chain joins TRBV30 and TRBJ1-1, with D unresolved. The ends were cut back, 2 bases at V and 8 bases at J, with 9 bases in the middle. Germline V gene data show CDR1 as GTSNPN and CDR2 as SVGIG (reference sequence). The CDR3 contains 11 residues. The CDR3 loop reads CAWSPTREAFF. As DNA, the CDR3 is TGTGCCTGGAGTCCGACACGGGAAGCTTTCTTT.

The chain uses TRBV4-2 and TRBJ2-4; D might be TRBD2 (7 bases). The length of the CDR3 is 20 residues. V lost 0 bases, J lost 4 bases, and 25 bases lay in between. The germline V gene has CDR1 LGHNA and CDR2 YNFKEQ. This CDR3 reads CASSQDPASGLARGKNIQYF. The DNA of the CDR3 is TGTGCCAGCAGCCAAGATCCGGCTAGCGGTCTAGCAAGGGGGAAAAACATTCAGTACTTC.

The gene calls are TRBV5-1 and TRBJ2-5; TRBD1 matches at 8 bases. Germline V CDR1 and CDR2: SGHRS, YFSETQ. V lost 5 bases to trimming and J lost 0 bases; unmatched junction nucleotides: 3. The CDR3 sequence is 14 residues long. The CDR3 DNA follows: TGCGCCAGCAGATGGACAGGGTACCAAGAGACCCAGTACTTC. Its protein is CASRWTGYQETQYF.

This chain links TRBV7-8 with TRBJ1-5; no clear D gene. Germline V CDR1 and CDR2: SGHVS, FQNEAQ. The CDR3 is 15 residues long. The V gene lost 0 bases and the J gene lost 5 bases, with 11 bases spanning the gap. This chain's CDR3 is CASSLASETHQPQHF. In nucleotides, the CDR3 is TGTGCCAGCAGCTTAGCGAGCGAAACCCATCAGCCCCAGCATTTT.

The genes are TRBV4-2 and TRBJ2-1, with D perhaps TRBD2 (6 bases). Germline values: CDR1 LGHNA, CDR2 YNFKEQ. With 1 base removed from V and 8 bases from J, the gap between germline ends came to 15 bases. The CDR3 runs 15 residues. The CDR3 nucleotides are TGTGCCAGCAGCCAAGGATCTTACGGGAGCGATGAGCAGTTCTTC. Its translation is CASSQGSYGSDEQFF.

The CDR3 sequence: CASSSGQGVGEQYF. CDR3 sequence (DNA): TGTGCCAGCAGCTCGGGACAGGGAGTCGGGGAGCAGTACTTC. The V call is TRBV13, the J call TRBJ2-7; 9 positions agree with TRBD1. CDR1 and CDR2 from the germline V gene are PRHDT and FYEKMQ (reference sequence). This CDR3 contains 14 residues. Trimming took 4 bases from V and 7 from J; bases not matched to a gene: 8.